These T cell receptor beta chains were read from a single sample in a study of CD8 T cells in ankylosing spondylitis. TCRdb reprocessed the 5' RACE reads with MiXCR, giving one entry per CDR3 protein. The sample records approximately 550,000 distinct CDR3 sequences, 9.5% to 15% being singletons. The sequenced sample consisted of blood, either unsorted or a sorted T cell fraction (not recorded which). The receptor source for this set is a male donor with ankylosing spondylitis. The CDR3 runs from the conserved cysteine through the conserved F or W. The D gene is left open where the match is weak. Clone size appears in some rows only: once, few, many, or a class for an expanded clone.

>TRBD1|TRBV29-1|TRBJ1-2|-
CSVYTTGGYGYTF
TGCAGCGTCTATACCACAGGGGGTTATGGCTACACCTTC
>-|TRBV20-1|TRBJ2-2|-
CSARAPNTGELFF
TGCAGTGCTAGGGCTCCAAACACCGGGGAGCTGTTTTTT
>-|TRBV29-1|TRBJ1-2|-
CSVAPLANYGYTF
TGCAGCGTTGCTCCCCTCGCGAACTATGGCTACACCTTC
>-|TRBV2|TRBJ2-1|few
CASSRGGYSYNEQFF
TGTGCCAGCAGTCGTGGTGGGTACTCCTACAATGAGCAGTTCTTC
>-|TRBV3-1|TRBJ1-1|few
CASSAYQGTAAAFF
TGTGCCAGCAGTGCTTACCAGGGTACTGCAGCGGCTTTCTTT
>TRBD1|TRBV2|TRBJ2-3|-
CASSYQGAGADTQYF
TGTGCCAGCAGTTACCAGGGGGCAGGCGCAGATACGCAGTATTTT
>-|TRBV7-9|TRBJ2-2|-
CASSWTGPTTGELFF
TGTGCCAGCAGCTGGACCGGGCCGACCACCGGGGAGCTGTTTTTT
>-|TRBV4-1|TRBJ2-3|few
CASSQEKAFGGGTDTQYF
TGCGCCAGCAGCCAAGAAAAGGCTTTCGGGGGCGGCACAGATACGCAGTATTTT
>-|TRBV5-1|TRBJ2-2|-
CASSPEARLNTGELFF
TGCGCCAGCAGCCCGGAAGCCCGACTGAACACCGGGGAGCTGTTTTTT
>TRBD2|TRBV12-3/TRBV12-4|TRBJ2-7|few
CASRWGGNYEQYF
TGTGCCAGCAGGTGGGGAGGGAACTACGAGCAGTACTTC
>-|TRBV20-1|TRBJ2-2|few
CSAPKVGLTGELFF
TGCAGTGCCCCGAAGGTGGGACTTACCGGGGAGCTGTTTTTT
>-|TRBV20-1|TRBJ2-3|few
CSARVFSVGTDTQYF
TGCAGTGCTAGAGTATTTAGTGTTGGCACAGATACGCAGTATTTT
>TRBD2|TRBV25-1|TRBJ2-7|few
CASAERESNEQYF
TGTGCCAGCGCCGAGCGGGAGAGCAACGAGCAGTACTTC
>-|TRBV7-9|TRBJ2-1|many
CASSLAGGGRHNEQFF
TGTGCCAGCAGCTTAGCTGGAGGGGGACGCCACAATGAGCAGTTCTTC
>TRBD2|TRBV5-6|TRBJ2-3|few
CASSSASTSGILQYF
TGTGCCAGCAGCTCGGCGAGTACTAGCGGGATTTTGCAGTATTTT
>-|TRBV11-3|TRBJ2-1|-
CASSPRHGEEDEQFF
TGTGCCAGCAGCCCACGACATGGGGAGGAAGATGAGCAGTTCTTC
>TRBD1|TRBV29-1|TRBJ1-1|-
CSGRGQKNTEAFF
TGCAGCGGGAGGGGACAGAAGAACACTGAAGCTTTCTTT
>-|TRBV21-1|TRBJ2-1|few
CASSKRKIAGPTYNEQFF
TGTGCCAGCAGCAAACGGAAAATAGCGGGACCCACCTACAATGAGCAGTTCTTC
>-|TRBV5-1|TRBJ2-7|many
CASSGVLASSYEQYF
TGCGCCAGCAGCGGAGTGTTAGCGTCTTCCTACGAGCAGTACTTC
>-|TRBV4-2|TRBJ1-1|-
CASSQDGRNTEAFF
TGTGCCAGCAGCCAAGACGGGAGGAACACTGAAGCTTTCTTT
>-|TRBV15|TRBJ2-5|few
CATSRDAGQETQYF
TGTGCCACCAGCAGAGATGCGGGACAAGAGACCCAGTACTTC
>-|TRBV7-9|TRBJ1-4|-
CASSKEGRTNEKLFF
TGTGCCAGCAGCAAAGAGGGCCGCACTAATGAAAAACTGTTTTTT
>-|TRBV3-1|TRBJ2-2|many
CASSQGPRELFF
TGTGCCAGCAGCCAAGGACCGAGGGAGCTGTTTTTT
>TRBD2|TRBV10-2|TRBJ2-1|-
CATRGAGGYNEQFF
TGCGCCACCCGGGGAGCGGGAGGCTACAATGAGCAGTTCTTC
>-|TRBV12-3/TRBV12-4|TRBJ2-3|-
CASSLARWTGTDTQYF
TGTGCCAGCAGTTTAGCGCGCTGGACCGGCACAGATACGCAGTATTTT
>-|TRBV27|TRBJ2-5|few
CASSSLAARETQYF
TGTGCCAGCAGTTCCCTAGCAGCCCGAGAGACCCAGTACTTC
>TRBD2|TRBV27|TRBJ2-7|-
CASGPGLAGWEKYF
TGTGCCAGCGGCCCGGGACTAGCGGGCTGGGAGAAGTACTTC
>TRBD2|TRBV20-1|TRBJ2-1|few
CSAPRGLAGENEQFF
TGCAGTGCTCCCCGCGGACTAGCGGGAGAGAATGAGCAGTTCTTC
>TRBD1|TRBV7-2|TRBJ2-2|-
CASRRGQGDTGELFF
TGTGCCAGCAGACGCGGACAGGGGGACACCGGGGAGCTGTTTTTT
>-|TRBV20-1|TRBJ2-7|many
CSAIGNRYEQYF
TGCAGTGCTATTGGGAATCGGTACGAGCAGTACTTC
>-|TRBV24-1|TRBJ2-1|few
CATSDLGGEQFF
TGTGCCACCAGTGATTTAGGGGGTGAGCAGTTCTTC
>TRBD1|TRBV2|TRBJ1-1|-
CASRQQGAFTEAFF
TGTGCCAGCAGGCAACAGGGGGCTTTTACTGAAGCTTTCTTT
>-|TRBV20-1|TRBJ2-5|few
CSADSQRETQYF
TGCAGTGCTGACTCCCAGCGGGAGACCCAGTACTTC
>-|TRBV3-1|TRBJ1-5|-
CASSQGGSSNQPQHF
TGTGCCAGCAGCCAAGGGGGCTCGAGCAATCAGCCCCAGCATTTT
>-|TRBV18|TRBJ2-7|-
CASSPRDYEQYF
TGTGCCAGCTCACCAAGGGACTACGAGCAGTACTTC
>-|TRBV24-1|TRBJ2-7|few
CATSEYGPPGEQYF
TGTGCCACCAGTGAATACGGGCCCCCGGGCGAGCAGTACTTC
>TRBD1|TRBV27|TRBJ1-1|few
CASSFRGQGGKTEAFF
TGTGCCAGCAGTTTCCGCGGACAGGGAGGGAAAACTGAAGCTTTCTTT
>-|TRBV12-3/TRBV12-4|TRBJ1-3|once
CASKDFGNTIYF
TGTGCCAGCAAGGACTTTGGAAACACCATATATTTT
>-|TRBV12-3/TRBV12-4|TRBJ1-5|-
CASIRSWGGSGQPQHF
TGTGCCAGCATCCGGTCCTGGGGGGGGAGCGGTCAGCCCCAGCATTTT
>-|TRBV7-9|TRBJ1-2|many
CASSLGLAESRTGYTF
TGTGCCAGCAGCTTGGGATTAGCGGAATCACGAACTGGCTACACCTTC
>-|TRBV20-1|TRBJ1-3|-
CSASPDRRGSGNTIYF
TGCAGTGCTAGTCCTGACCGGCGTGGTTCTGGAAACACCATATATTTT
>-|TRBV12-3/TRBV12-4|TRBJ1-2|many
CASSPRLGAGGYTF
TGTGCCAGCAGTCCCCGGCTAGGGGCGGGTGGCTACACCTTC
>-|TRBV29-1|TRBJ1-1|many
CSVGPREGTKEAFF
TGCAGCGTTGGCCCACGGGAGGGGACAAAAGAAGCTTTCTTT
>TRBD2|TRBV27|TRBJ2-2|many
CASIKSTGLEDTGELFF
TGTGCCAGCATTAAATCGACGGGACTAGAGGACACCGGGGAGCTGTTTTTT
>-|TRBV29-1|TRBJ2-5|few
CSVGKQGFGETQYF
TGCAGCGTTGGGAAACAGGGATTTGGTGAGACCCAGTACTTC
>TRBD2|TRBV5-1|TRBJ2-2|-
CASLPAGVSGELFF
TGCGCCAGCCTCCCGGCGGGGGTCTCCGGGGAGCTGTTTTTT
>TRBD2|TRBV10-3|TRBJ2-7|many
CAISSRTVSGTYEQYF
TGTGCCATCAGCAGTCGAACAGTTAGCGGGACCTACGAGCAGTACTTC
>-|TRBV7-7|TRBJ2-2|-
CASSSAGRNTGELFF
TGTGCCAGCAGCTCGGCCGGGCGTAACACCGGGGAGCTGTTTTTT
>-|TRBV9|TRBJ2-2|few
CASSVDQRNTGELFF
TGTGCCAGCAGCGTAGACCAGCGGAACACCGGGGAGCTGTTTTTT
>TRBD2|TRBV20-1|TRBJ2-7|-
CSALRLAGATNEQYF
TGCAGTGCTCTCAGACTAGCGGGAGCGACTAACGAGCAGTACTTC
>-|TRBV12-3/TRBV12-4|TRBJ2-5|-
CASSFGGRGYF
TGTGCCAGCAGTTTCGGGGGCCGCGGGTACTTC
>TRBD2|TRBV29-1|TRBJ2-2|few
CSAGRADTGELFF
TGCAGCGCCGGGAGGGCCGACACCGGGGAGCTGTTTTTT